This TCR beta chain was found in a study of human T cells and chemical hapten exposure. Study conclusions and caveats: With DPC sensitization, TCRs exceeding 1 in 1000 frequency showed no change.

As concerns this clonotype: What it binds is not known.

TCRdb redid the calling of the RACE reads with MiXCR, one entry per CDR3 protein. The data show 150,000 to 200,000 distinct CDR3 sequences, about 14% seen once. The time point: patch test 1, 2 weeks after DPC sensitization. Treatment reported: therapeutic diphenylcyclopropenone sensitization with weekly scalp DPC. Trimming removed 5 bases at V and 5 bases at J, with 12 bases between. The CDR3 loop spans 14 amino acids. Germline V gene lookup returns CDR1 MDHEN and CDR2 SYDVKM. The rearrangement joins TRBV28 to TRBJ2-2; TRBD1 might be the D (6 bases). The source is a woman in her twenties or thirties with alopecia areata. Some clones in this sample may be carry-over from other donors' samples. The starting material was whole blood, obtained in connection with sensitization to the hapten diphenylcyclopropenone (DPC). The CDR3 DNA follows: TGTGCCAGCAGTCGAACAGGGAGTACCGGGGAGCTGTTTTTT. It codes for CASSRTGSTGELFF.